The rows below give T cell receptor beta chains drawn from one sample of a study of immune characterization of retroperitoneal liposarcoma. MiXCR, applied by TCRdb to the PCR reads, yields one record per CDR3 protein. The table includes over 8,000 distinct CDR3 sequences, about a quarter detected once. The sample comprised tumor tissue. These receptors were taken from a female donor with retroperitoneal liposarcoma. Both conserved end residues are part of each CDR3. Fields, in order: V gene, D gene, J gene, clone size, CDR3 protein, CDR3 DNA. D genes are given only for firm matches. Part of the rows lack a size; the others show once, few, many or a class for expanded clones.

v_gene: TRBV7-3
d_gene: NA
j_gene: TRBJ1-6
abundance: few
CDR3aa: CASSLTGRGGGDSPLHF
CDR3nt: TGTGCCAGCAGCTTAACGGGCCGGGGTGGAGGGGATTCACCCCTCCACTTT

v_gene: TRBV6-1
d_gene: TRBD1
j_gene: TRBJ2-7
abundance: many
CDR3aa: CASRPGQGSGNEQYF
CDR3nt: TGTGCCAGCAGGCCGGGACAGGGGAGCGGCAATGAGCAGTACTTC

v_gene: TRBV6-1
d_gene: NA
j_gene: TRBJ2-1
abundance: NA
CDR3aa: CASTRQGGILEEQFF
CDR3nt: TGTGCCAGCACCAGACAGGGAGGCATCCTTGAGGAGCAGTTCTTC

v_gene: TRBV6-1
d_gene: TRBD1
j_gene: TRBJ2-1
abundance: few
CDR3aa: CASSLPDRGGYEQFF
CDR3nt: TGTGCCAGCAGTTTACCGGACAGGGGAGGCTACGAGCAGTTCTTC

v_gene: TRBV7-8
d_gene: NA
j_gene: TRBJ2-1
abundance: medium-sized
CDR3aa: CASSQSRVEQFF
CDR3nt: TGTGCCAGCAGCCAGAGCAGGGTGGAGCAGTTCTTC

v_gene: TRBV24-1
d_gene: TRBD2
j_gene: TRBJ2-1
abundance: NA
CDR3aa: CATSRQRELNEQFF
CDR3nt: TGTGCCACCAGTCGGCAGCGGGAGCTCAATGAGCAGTTCTTC

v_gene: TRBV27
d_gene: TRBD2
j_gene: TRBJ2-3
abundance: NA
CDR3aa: CASKSGTSGPHPADTQYF
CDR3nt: TGTGCCAGCAAAAGTGGGACTAGCGGGCCTCACCCCGCGGATACGCAGTATTTT

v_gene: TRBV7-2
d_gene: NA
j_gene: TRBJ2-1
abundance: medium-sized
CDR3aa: CASSIKETQFF
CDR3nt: TGTGCCAGCAGTATTAAAGAGACCCAGTTCTTC

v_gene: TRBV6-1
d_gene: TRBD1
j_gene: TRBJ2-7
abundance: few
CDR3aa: CASRRDRRAHEQYF
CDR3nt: TGTGCCAGCAGACGGGACAGGAGGGCCCACGAGCAGTACTTC

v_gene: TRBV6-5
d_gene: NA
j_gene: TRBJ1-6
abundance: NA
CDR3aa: CASSYGDSPLHF
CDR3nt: TGTGCCAGCAGTTATGGGGATTCACCCCTCCACTTT

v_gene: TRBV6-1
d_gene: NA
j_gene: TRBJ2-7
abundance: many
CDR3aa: CASETSEPPYEQYF
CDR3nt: TGTGCCAGCGAAACCTCGGAGCCTCCCTACGAGCAGTACTTC

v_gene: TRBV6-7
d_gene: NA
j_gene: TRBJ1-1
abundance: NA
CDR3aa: CASSLEDTEAFF
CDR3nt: TGTGCCAGCAGCTTAGAGGACACTGAAGCTTTCTTT

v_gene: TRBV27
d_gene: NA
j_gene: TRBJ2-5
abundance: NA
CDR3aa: CASSLMRQGDKTQYF
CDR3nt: TGTGCCAGCAGTTTAATGCGGCAGGGCGACAAGACCCAGTACTTC

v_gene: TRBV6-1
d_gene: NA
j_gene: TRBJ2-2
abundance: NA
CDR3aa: CASSGRSRSWNTGELFF
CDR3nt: TGTGCCAGCAGTGGACGAAGCCGGAGCTGGAACACCGGGGAGCTGTTTTTT

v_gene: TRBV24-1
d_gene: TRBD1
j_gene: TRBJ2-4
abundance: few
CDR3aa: CATSDFSGTGQYF
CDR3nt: TGTGCCACCAGTGATTTCTCCGGGACAGGGCAGTACTTC

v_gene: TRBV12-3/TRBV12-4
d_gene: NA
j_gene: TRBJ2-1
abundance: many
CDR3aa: CASRLELAPIGEQFF
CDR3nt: TGTGCCAGCAGACTTGAACTAGCACCGATTGGTGAGCAGTTCTTC

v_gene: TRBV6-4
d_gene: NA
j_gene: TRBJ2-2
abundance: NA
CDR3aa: CASSQGSNTGELFF
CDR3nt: TGTGCCAGCAGCCAAGGGAGTAACACCGGGGAGCTGTTTTTT

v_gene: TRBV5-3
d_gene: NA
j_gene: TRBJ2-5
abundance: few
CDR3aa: CASSSQGLETQYF
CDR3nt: TGTGCCAGCAGCTCCCAGGGGTTGGAGACCCAGTACTTC

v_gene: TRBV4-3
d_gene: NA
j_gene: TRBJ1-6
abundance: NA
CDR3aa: CASSQEGAGITPLNF
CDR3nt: TGCGCCAGCAGCCAAGAAGGGGCAGGGATAACACCCCTCAACTTT

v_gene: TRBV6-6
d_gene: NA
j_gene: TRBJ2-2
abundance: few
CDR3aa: CASSYRLTGELFF
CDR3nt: TGTGCCAGCAGTTACCGACTAACCGGGGAGCTGTTTTTT

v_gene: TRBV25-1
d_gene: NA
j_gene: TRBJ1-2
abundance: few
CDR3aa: CASSINPTGPYGYTF
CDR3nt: TGTGCCAGCAGTATAAACCCGACGGGCCCATATGGCTACACCTTC

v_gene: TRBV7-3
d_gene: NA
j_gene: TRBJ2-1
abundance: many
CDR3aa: CASSWLGQQGETQFF
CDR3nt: TGTGCCAGCAGCTGGTTAGGTCAACAGGGAGAGACCCAGTTCTTC

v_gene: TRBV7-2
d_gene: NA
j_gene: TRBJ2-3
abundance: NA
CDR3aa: CASSPDFRGGYGYTFGSGADTQYF
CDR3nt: NA

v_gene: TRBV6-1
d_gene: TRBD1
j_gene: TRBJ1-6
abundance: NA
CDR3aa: CASSSRTGSSYNSPLHF
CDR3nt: TGTGCCAGCAGTTCCCGGACAGGGAGCTCCTATAATTCACCCCTCCACTTT

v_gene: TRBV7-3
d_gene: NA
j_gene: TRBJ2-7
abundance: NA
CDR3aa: CASSPGLNSYEQYF
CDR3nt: TGTGCCAGCAGCCCAGGTCTAAACTCCTACGAGCAGTACTTC

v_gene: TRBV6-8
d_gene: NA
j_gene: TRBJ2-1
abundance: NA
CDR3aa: CASSTGPYNEQFF
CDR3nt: TGTGCCAGTTCGACAGGCCCATACAACGAGCAGTTCTTC

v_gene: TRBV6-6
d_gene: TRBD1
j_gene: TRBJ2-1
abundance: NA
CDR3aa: CASSYSQGANEQFF
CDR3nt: TGTGCCAGCAGTTACTCCCAGGGGGCAAATGAGCAGTTCTTC

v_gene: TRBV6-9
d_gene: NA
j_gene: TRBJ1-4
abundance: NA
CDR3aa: CASSPLTGPGEKLFF
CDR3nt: TGTGCCAGCAGTCCCTTGACAGGCCCGGGCGAAAAACTGTTTTTT

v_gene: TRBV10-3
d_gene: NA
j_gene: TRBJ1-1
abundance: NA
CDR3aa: CAISGGSLNTEAFF
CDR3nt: TGTGCCATCTCCGGCGGGAGTTTGAACACTGAAGCTTTCTTT